This T cell receptor beta chain was captured by sequencing in a study of T-cell memory formation after mild COVID-19. V lost 1 base to trimming and J lost 5 bases, with 10 bases between them. The CDR3 totals 13 residues. CDR1 and CDR2 (germline): SGHRS, YFSETQ. TCR alpha and TCR beta cDNA libraries carrying sample barcodes and UMIs came from 5'RACE with constant-segment primers. TCRdb reprocessed the 5' RACE reads with MiXCR, giving one entry per CDR3 protein. The data contain fewer than 550,000 distinct CDR3 sequences, around 20% of them singletons. The rearrangement links TRBV5-1 to TRBJ2-7, with no clear D. Source material: PBMCs or a T cell subset sorted from them (not recorded which). The sequence came from an adult woman who had mild COVID-19 (a few samples of this study predate the infection). Cell type and time point are not known. The CDR3 DNA sequence: TGCGCCAGCAGCTTGCAGTTTGGCGACGAGCAGTACTTC. It specifies CASSLQFGDEQYF. Complete variable domain (other parts from reference TRBV5-1 and TRBJ2-7): KAGVTQTPRYLIKTRGQQVTLSCSPISGHRSVSWYQQTPGQGLQFLFEYFSETQRNKGNFPGRFSGRQFSNSRSEMNVSTLELGDSALYLCASSLQFGDEQYFGPGTRLTVT.